The 29 T cell receptor beta chains listed next were all sequenced from one sample in a study of T cell responses to AZD1222 COVID-19 vaccine listed by TCRdb under 2021. The method behind the library was the immunoSEQ multiplex PCR assay. TCRdb mirrors the immuneACCESS table, restricted to in-frame sequences. Some clones are absent from its copies; in checked studies, under half trace to an unresolved V gene, and the reason for the others is unknown. This sample holds tens of thousands of clones; 89% were observed only once. About 5% of the sample is taken by the ten largest. According to the study, the label for this sample's time point signals: about 28 days (+/-7) after the second vaccine dose. The sequences come from peripheral blood, collected 28 days after the second AZD1222 dose. These receptors were obtained from an adult who received the AZD1222 COVID-19 vaccine.

The chain uses TRBV5-1 and TRBJ2-3; 8 nucleotides line up with TRBD2. The CDR3 covers 16 residues. CDR1 is SGHRS, CDR2 YFSETQ, per germline. V gave up 4 bases and J gave up 2 bases; unmatched junction bases: 9. As DNA, the CDR3 is TGCGCCAGCAGCGCGTCTGGCGGGGGGTTCACAGATACGCAGTATTTT. This encodes CASSASGGGFTDTQYF. The full variable domain, its missing parts supplied by reference TRBV5-1 and TRBJ2-3, is KAGVTQTPRYLIKTRGQQVTLSCSPISGHRSVSWYQQTPGQGLQFLFEYFSETQRNKGNFPGRFSGRQFSNSRSEMNVSTLELGDSALYLCASSASGGGFTDTQYFGPGTRLTVL.

This clone was detected only once. V is TRBV27 and J is TRBJ2-3; 7 bases are shared with TRBD2. Per germline, CDR1 MNHEY and CDR2 SMNVEV (reference sequence). Trimming took 8 bases from V and 2 from J; bases not matched to a gene: 7. This CDR3 has 14 residues. For the CDR3, the DNA is TGTGCCAGCGCCCGGGACTACCTCACAGATACGCAGTATTTT. Its translation is CASARDYLTDTQYF.

The chain recombines TRBV10-3 with TRBJ1-4; D unclear. Trimming removed 2 bases at V and 5 bases at J, with 6 bases between. CDR1 and CDR2 from the germline V gene are ENHRY and SYGVKD. The CDR3 is 13 residues long. Here the CDR3 reads CAISEPRNEKLFF. The CDR3 DNA sequence: TGTGCCATCAGTGAGCCACGGAATGAAAAACTGTTTTTT.

V and J are TRBV5-8 and TRBJ1-2; D is unclear. The CDR3 runs 15 residues. V dropped 0 bases and J dropped 3 bases, with 12 bases sitting between them. Germline V CDR1 and CDR2: SGHTS, YDEGEE. In DNA form, the CDR3 reads TGTGCCAGCAGCTTGGTAGCAGAATACTACTATGGCTACACCTTC. Protein sequence: CASSLVAEYYYGYTF.

The rearrangement links TRBV11-2 to TRBJ2-7; D gene uncertain. V gave up 0 bases and J gave up 0 bases, with 6 bases separating them. CDR1 is SGHAT, CDR2 FQNNGV, per germline. The CDR3 is made up of 14 amino acids. The CDR3 is CASSLDLFSYEQYF. The CDR3 DNA reads as TGTGCCAGCAGCTTAGATTTATTCTCCTACGAGCAGTACTTC.

The rearrangement links TRBV9 to TRBJ1-3, with D uncertain. The CDR3 consists of 12 residues. In germline, CDR1 is SGDLS, CDR2 YYNGEE. V was shortened by 3 bases and J by 0 bases, with 1 base between the two germline ends. CDR3 nucleotides: TGTGCCAGCAGCGACTCTGGAAACACCATATATTTT. It translates to CASSDSGNTIYF.

V gene TRBV27 combines with J gene TRBJ1-2; 9 bases align to TRBD1. Germline trimming cut 4 bases from V and 14 bases from J; bases unmatched to any gene: 5. The CDR3 is 11 residues long. Germline CDR1 MNHEY, CDR2 SMNVEV (reference sequence). The CDR3 sequence: CASSSGQGPTF. The CDR3 DNA sequence: TGTGCCAGCAGTTCAGGACAGGGGCCTACCTTC.

The rearrangement uses TRBV5-1 and TRBJ2-3; 10 bases match TRBD2. V lost 4 bases to trimming and J lost 4 bases; unmatched junction nucleotides: 9. CDR3 length equals 16 residues. Germline V gene lookup returns CDR1 SGHRS and CDR2 YFSETQ. The chain's CDR3 is CASSPSTSGVSDTQYF. The CDR3 region has the DNA TGCGCCAGCAGCCCATCTACTAGCGGGGTCTCAGATACGCAGTATTTT. Supplemented by reference TRBV5-1 and TRBJ2-3, the full variable domain reads KAGVTQTPRYLIKTRGQQVTLSCSPISGHRSVSWYQQTPGQGLQFLFEYFSETQRNKGNFPGRFSGRQFSNSRSEMNVSTLELGDSALYLCASSPSTSGVSDTQYFGPGTRLTVL.

A word on this clone: One end of the junction does not line up with germline, which may come from a read error. The chain is built from TRBV10-3 and TRBJ1-2; D remains unclear. Germline loops: CDR1 ENHRY, CDR2 SYGVKD. The CDR3 extends over 11 amino acids. The CDR3 loop reads CAIGGGSFWNF. The CDR3 DNA is TGTGCCATCGGAGGAGGGTCCTTCTGGAACTTC.

The chain employs TRBV3-1 (or the pseudogene TRBV3-2) and TRBJ2-7; the match to TRBD1 covers 7 bases. Germline CDR1 and CDR2: LGHDT and YNNKEL (reference sequence). J gave up 5 bases and V 4 bases, and 8 bases lay outside the gene matches. This CDR3 spans 14 amino acids. In DNA form, the CDR3 reads TGTGCCAGCAGCCCGACAGGGAATGTGAACGAGCAGTACTTC. Its protein is CASSPTGNVNEQYF.

The V and J genes are TRBV2 and TRBJ1-5, with TRBD1 matching over 9 bases. The V and J ends lost 5 bases and 7 bases, in that order; junction bases with no gene match: 9. The germline V gene has CDR1 SNHLY and CDR2 FYNNEI. The CDR3 extends over 15 amino acids. CDR3 nucleotides: TGTGCCAGCAGTTACCCCGGGACAGGGACCCAGCCCCAGCATTTT. This sequence encodes CASSYPGTGTQPQHF.

This clone was recorded a few times. The gene calls are TRBV9 and TRBJ1-5; D ambiguous. Germline values: CDR1 SGDLS, CDR2 YYNGEE. This CDR3 spans 13 amino acids. V dropped 0 bases and J dropped 1 base, with 2 bases sitting between them. CDR3 coding DNA: TGTGCCAGCAGCGTAGGGAGCAATCAGCCCCAGCATTTT. This gives the protein CASSVGSNQPQHF.

The V gene is TRBV27, the J gene TRBJ2-3; no firm D call. V was cut by 5 bases and J by 2 bases, with 14 bases left in between. The CDR3 runs to 15 residues. The germline V gene has CDR1 MNHEY and CDR2 SMNVEV (reference sequence). In nucleotides, the CDR3 is TGTGCCAGCAGTCGTGGATCGAGGTCCACAGATACGCAGTATTTT. Its translation is CASSRGSRSTDTQYF.

The rearrangement uses TRBV7-6 and TRBJ2-5; no clear D gene. Trimming shortened V by 4 bases and J by 5 bases, and 5 bases separated the two germline ends. The CDR3 has 11 residues. Germline V gene lookup returns CDR1 SGHVS and CDR2 FNYEAQ. CDR3 in DNA: TGTGCCAGCAGCTCCGTTGAGACCCAGTACTTC. Its translation is CASSSVETQYF.

This chain connects TRBV3-1 (or the pseudogene TRBV3-2) to TRBJ1-6; no definite D call. Trimming cost V 0 bases and J 11 bases, with 11 bases left between them. The CDR3 sequence is 14 residues long. In germline, CDR1 is LGHDT, CDR2 YNNKEL (reference sequence). CDR3 bases: TGTGCCAGCAGCCAAGATCGGGGTGAGGCACCCCTCCACTTT. Residues: CASSQDRGEAPLHF.

The V gene is TRBV28, the J gene TRBJ1-3; D is possibly TRBD1 (5 bases). This CDR3 spans 15 amino acids. Germline values: CDR1 MDHEN, CDR2 SYDVKM. Trimming left V 4 bases short and J 4 bases short, with 14 bases between. The CDR3 spells CASSSPGVPGNTIYF. The CDR3 DNA is TGTGCCAGCAGTTCCCCGGGGGTGCCGGGAAACACCATATATTTT.

This rearrangement joins TRBV24-1 to TRBJ2-7; 8 nucleotides agree with TRBD2. This CDR3 has 13 residues. The V gene end was trimmed by 6 bases and the J gene end by 5 bases; junction bases not matched to a gene: 5. Germline CDR1 is KGHDR and CDR2 is SFDVKD. The CDR3 DNA reads TGTGCCACCAGTCCGGGGGGGCTCAACGAGCAGTACTTC. Its translation: CATSPGGLNEQYF.

The CDR3 region is CASSPTPGGYTQYF. DNA of the CDR3: TGTGCCAGCAGCCCCACCCCGGGCGGGTACACGCAGTATTTT. The chain carries TRBV7-3 and TRBJ2-3, with a weak D call TRBD2 (5 bases). Germline assignment: CDR1 SGHTA and CDR2 FQGTGA. V lost 5 bases and J lost 9, with 18 bases in between. The CDR3 loop spans 14 amino acids.

This chain links TRBV5-1 with TRBJ1-1; D is unclear. The CDR3 runs to 13 residues. Between the trimmed V and J ends, which lost 6 bases and 1 base, there was a span of 10 bases. The germline CDR1 and CDR2 sequences are SGHRS and YFSETQ. The CDR3 loop is CASIDPPNTEAFF. The CDR3 bases are TGCGCCAGCATCGACCCCCCGAACACTGAAGCTTTCTTT. Full variable domain (rest looked up from reference TRBV5-1 and TRBJ1-1): KAGVTQTPRYLIKTRGQQVTLSCSPISGHRSVSWYQQTPGQGLQFLFEYFSETQRNKGNFPGRFSGRQFSNSRSEMNVSTLELGDSALYLCASIDPPNTEAFFGQGTRLTVV.

This chain connects TRBV12-3 or TRBV12-4 to TRBJ1-2; no definite D call. The CDR3 sequence is 13 residues long. V was shortened by 6 bases and J by 7 bases, with 15 bases between the two germline ends. The DNA of the CDR3 is TGTGCCAGCAGCTTCGCCCTGTTCTCTGGCTACACCTTC. It yields the protein CASSFALFSGYTF.

V and J are TRBV19 and TRBJ1-5; 9 bases match TRBD1. The CDR3 is made up of 16 amino acids. Looked up from germline, CDR1 is LNHDA and CDR2 is SQIVND (reference sequence). The ends lost 5 bases at V and 3 bases at J; junction bases unmatched: 8. Written as DNA, the CDR3 is TGTGCCAGTAGTTATTTCGGACAGGGGTTCAATCAGCCCCAGCATTTT. Translation gives CASSYFGQGFNQPQHF.

V is TRBV6-6 and J is TRBJ1-6, with D perhaps matching TRBD1 (5 bases). Germline V CDR1 and CDR2: MNHNY, SVGAGI (reference sequence). V lost 2 bases and J lost 6, with 11 bases in between. The CDR3 sequence is 15 residues long. CDR3: CASSYGAGSNSPLHF. CDR3 bases: TGTGCCAGCAGTTACGGGGCAGGGAGTAATTCACCCCTCCACTTT.

This CDR3 reads CSARFNGGFHF. In DNA, the CDR3 is TGCAGTGCTAGGTTCAACGGGGGGTTCCACTTT. The V call is TRBV20-1, the J call TRBJ1-6; maybe TRBD1 (5 bases). Trimming shortened V by 3 bases and J by 17 bases, and 14 bases separated the two germline ends. The CDR3 runs 11 residues. From germline, CDR1 is DFQATT and CDR2 SNEGSKA (reference sequence).

The chain joins TRBV6-1 to TRBJ2-7; TRBD1 aligns across 7 bases. CDR3 length: 15 residues. Germline-derived CDR1 and CDR2 are MNHNS and SASEGT. Trimming at V came to 1 base and at J to 0 bases, leaving 3 bases not matched to a gene. CDR3 nucleotide sequence: TGTGCCAGCAGTGAAGAACAGGGGAGCTCCTACGAGCAGTACTTC. Protein product: CASSEEQGSSYEQYF.

The CDR3 bases are TGTGCCAGCAGTTTATCGTTCGGTCCCGCCTACGAGCAGTACTTC. It yields the protein CASSLSFGPAYEQYF. The chain links TRBV27 to TRBJ2-7; no clear D. The CDR3 length is 15 residues. Germline CDR1 and CDR2: MNHEY and SMNVEV (reference sequence). Trimming cost V 0 bases and J 2 bases, with 11 bases left between them.

CDR3 residues: CASSFRGSNQPQHF. The DNA of the CDR3 is TGTGCCAGCAGTTTCCGGGGGAGCAATCAGCCCCAGCATTTT. The genes are TRBV28 and TRBJ1-5; perhaps TRBD1 as D (5 bases). This CDR3 spans 14 amino acids. V dropped 3 bases and J dropped 1 base, with 7 bases sitting between them. Germline V gene lookup returns CDR1 MDHEN and CDR2 SYDVKM.

This rearrangement joins TRBV10-3 to TRBJ1-5; unclear D gene. The CDR3 is 15 residues long. Germline CDR1 and CDR2: ENHRY and SYGVKD. With 3 bases removed from V and 1 base from J, the gap between germline ends came to 10 bases. The CDR3, as DNA: TGTGCCATCAGTGAAGGGCTGGAGAGCAATCAGCCCCAGCATTTT. It is translated as CAISEGLESNQPQHF.

V and J are TRBV14 and TRBJ1-1; D is undetermined. V was cut by 0 bases and J by 6 bases, with 11 bases left in between. From germline, CDR1 is SGHDN and CDR2 FVKESK. The CDR3 has 14 residues. CDR3 loop: CASSQEVRTAEAFF. Here the CDR3 DNA reads TGTGCCAGCAGCCAAGAAGTTCGGACGGCTGAAGCTTTCTTT.

This clone was detected a few times. This rearrangement joins TRBV7-2 to TRBJ1-3, with a tentative D call TRBD1 (6 bases). This CDR3 spans 14 amino acids. The V gene's germline CDR1 is SGHTA and CDR2 FQGNSA. V was trimmed by 4 bases and J by 2 bases, leaving 9 bases between them. The CDR3 nucleotides are TGTGCCAGCAGCTCCGGGACAACTGGAAACACCATATATTTT. Its protein is CASSSGTTGNTIYF.